The clone carrying this T cell receptor beta chain has only a few counts. Preparation of the TCRbeta library was carried out with unique molecular identifiers. MiXCR was run by TCRdb on the PCR reads, yielding one entry per CDR3 protein. The sample holds a few hundred thousand distinct CDR3 sequences, around 9.6% seen once. The data were taken from a study of T-cell reconstitution after alpha-beta-depleted transplantation in children. Germline CDR1 SQVTM, CDR2 ANQGSEA. J gave up 3 bases and V 4 bases, and 1 base lay outside the gene matches. CDR3 length equals 13 residues. The chain recombines TRBV29-1 with TRBJ1-2; TRBD1 matches 11 bases. Material: PBMCs from the stem cell graft donor, obtained from the stem cell graft. This TCR was recovered from a human donor who donated a stem cell graft to a child with SCID. CDR3 sequence reads: CSVAGQGDYGYTF. CDR3 DNA sequence: TGCAGCGTTGCGGGACAGGGGGACTATGGCTACACCTTC.